Listed below are T cell receptor beta chains from one sample, sequenced in a study of blood T cell repertoires in COVID-19. The protocol was immunoSEQ multiplex PCR, while the TCRdb copy is restricted to in-frame clones and leaves out a portion. The sample holds about 150,000 clones, around 82% seen once. The sequencing sample was made of peripheral blood. Receptors were obtained from a man between 60 and 75 years old with active or convalescent COVID-19. Each CDR3 is given with its conserved first and last residue. A D gene is named only where the DNA matches it firmly. Expanded clones get a size class; other rows say once, few or many, or leave the size out.

J	V	D	size	CDR3	DNA
TRBJ1-4	TRBV28	NA	few	CASSLRTRLEKLFF	TGTGCCAGCAGTTTGCGGACACGGCTTGAAAAACTGTTTTTT
TRBJ2-7	TRBV7-2	NA	NA	CASSPRLGSFYEQYF	TGTGCCAGCAGCCCCCGGCTAGGTAGCTTTTACGAGCAGTACTTC
TRBJ2-7	TRBV27	TRBD1	NA	CASSLGAGGIYEQYF	TGTGCCAGCAGTTTGGGTGCAGGGGGTATATACGAGCAGTACTTC
TRBJ2-5	TRBV11-2	TRBD1	NA	CASSQGAGGETQYF	TGTGCCAGCAGCCAGGGGGCTGGGGGAGAGACCCAGTACTTC
TRBJ2-3	TRBV5-4	NA	NA	CASRRGTGDPDTQYF	TGTGCCAGCAGACGGGGGACGGGAGACCCGGATACGCAGTATTTT
TRBJ2-1	TRBV6-4	NA	NA	CASSDQQGRHEQFF	TGTGCCAGCAGTGACCAGCAGGGTAGACATGAGCAGTTCTTC
TRBJ2-2	TRBV9	NA	NA	CASSVVDGSGELFF	TGTGCCAGCAGCGTAGTGGACGGGAGCGGGGAGCTGTTTTTT
TRBJ2-7	TRBV5-1	TRBD2	NA	CASSWSGSTLGEQYF	TGCGCCAGCAGCTGGAGCGGGAGTACCTTGGGGGAGCAGTACTTC
TRBJ1-1	TRBV5-1	NA	NA	CASPSTPGAQGRGYMNTEAFF	TGCGCCAGCCCCTCGACCCCGGGGGCACAAGGGAGGGGTTATATGAACACTGAAGCTTTCTTT
TRBJ1-6	TRBV7-3	TRBD1	few	CASSHTGVNSPLHF	TGTGCCAGCAGCCATACAGGGGTTAATTCACCCCTCCACTTT
TRBJ2-1	TRBV10-3	NA	NA	CAISWLGGNEQFF	TGTGCCATCAGTTGGCTAGGGGGCAATGAGCAGTTCTTC